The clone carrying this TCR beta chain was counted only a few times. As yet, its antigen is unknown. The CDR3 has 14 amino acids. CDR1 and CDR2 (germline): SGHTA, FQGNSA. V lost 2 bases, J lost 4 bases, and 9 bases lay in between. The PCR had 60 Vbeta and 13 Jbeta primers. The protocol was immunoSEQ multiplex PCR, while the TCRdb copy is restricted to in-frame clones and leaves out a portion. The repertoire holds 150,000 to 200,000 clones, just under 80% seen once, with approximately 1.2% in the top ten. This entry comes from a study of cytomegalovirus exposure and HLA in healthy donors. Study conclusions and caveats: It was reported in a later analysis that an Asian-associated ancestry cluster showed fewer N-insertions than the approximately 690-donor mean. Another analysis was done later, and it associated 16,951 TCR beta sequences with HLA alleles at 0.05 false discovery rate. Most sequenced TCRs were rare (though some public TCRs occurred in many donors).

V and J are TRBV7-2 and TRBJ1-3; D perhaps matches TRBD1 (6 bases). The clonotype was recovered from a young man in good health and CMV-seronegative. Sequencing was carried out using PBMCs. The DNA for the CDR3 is TGTGCCAGCAGCTTATCAGGGGCGGGAAACACCATATATTTT. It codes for CASSLSGAGNTIYF. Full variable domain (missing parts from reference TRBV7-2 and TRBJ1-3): GAGVSQSPSNKVTEKGKDVELRCDPISGHTALYWYRQSLGQGLEFLIYFQGNSAPDKSGLPSDRFSAERTGGSVSTLTIQRTQQEDSAVYLCASSLSGAGNTIYFGEGSWLTVV.